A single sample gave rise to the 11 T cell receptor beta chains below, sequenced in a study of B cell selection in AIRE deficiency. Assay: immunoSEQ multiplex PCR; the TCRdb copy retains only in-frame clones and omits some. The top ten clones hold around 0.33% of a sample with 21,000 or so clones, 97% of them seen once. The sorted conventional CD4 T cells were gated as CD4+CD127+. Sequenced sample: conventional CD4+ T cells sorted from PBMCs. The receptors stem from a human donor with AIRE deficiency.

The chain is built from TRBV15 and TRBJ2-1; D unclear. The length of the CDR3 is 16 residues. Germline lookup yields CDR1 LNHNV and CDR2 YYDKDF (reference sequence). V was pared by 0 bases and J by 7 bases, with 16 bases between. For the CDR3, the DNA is TGTGCCACCAGCAGAGATTTTGGCAGTTTAGGGAATGAGCAGTTCTTC. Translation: CATSRDFGSLGNEQFF.

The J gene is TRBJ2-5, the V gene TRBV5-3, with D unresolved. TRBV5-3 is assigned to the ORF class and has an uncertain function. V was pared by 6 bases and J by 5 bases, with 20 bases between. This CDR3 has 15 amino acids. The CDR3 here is CARKRQVGVGETQYF. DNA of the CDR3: TGTGCCAGAAAGCGCCAGGTTGGGGTAGGGGAGACCCAGTACTTC.

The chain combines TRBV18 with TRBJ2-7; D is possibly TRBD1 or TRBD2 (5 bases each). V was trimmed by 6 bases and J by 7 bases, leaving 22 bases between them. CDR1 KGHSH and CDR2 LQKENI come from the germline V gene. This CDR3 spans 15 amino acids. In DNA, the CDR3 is TGTGCCAGCTCGAACACCGGGGCCCTTTTTAGGGAGCAGTACTTC. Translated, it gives CASSNTGALFREQYF.

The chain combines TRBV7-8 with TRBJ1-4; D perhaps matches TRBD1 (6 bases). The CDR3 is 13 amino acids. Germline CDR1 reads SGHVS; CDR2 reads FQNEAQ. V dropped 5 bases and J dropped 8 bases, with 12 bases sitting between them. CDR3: CASSTRGREKLFF. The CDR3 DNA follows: TGTGCCAGCAGCACCAGGGGTCGGGAAAAACTGTTTTTT.

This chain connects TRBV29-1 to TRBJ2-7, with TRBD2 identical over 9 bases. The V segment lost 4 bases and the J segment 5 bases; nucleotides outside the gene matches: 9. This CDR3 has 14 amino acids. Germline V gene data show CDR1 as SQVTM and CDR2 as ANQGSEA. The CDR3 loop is CSVVGLAGSHEQYF. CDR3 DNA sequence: TGCAGCGTTGTTGGGCTAGCGGGGTCCCACGAGCAGTACTTC.

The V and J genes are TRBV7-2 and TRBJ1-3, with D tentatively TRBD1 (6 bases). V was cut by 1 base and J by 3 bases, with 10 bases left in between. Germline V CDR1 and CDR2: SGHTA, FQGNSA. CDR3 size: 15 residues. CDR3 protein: CASSLVGTLGNTIYF. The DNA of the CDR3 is TGTGCCAGCAGCTTAGTTGGGACACTTGGAAACACCATATATTTT.

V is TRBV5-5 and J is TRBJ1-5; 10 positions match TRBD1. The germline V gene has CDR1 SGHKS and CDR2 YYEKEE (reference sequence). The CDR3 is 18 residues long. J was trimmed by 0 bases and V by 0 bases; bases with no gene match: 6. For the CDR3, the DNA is TGTGCCAGCAGCTTGGGGACAGGGGGTTTCATTAGCAATCAGCCCCAGCATTTT. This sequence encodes CASSLGTGGFISNQPQHF.

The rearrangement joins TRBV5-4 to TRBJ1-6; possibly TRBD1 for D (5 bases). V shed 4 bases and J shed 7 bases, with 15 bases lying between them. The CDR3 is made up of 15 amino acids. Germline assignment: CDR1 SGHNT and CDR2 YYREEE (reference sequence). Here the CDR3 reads CASSEGRWGNSPLHF. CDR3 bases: TGTGCCAGCAGCGAGGGACGTTGGGGCAATTCACCCCTCCACTTT. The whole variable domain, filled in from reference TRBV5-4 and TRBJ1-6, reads ETGVTQSPTHLIKTRGQQVTLRCSSQSGHNTVSWYQQALGQGPQFIFQYYREEENGRGNFPPRFSGLQFPNYSSELNVNALELDDSALYLCASSEGRWGNSPLHFGNGTRLTVT.

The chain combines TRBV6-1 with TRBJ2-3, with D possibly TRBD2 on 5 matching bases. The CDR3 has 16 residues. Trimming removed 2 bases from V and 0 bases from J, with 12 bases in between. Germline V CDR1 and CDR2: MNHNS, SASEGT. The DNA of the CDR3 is TGTGCCAGCAGTGAACATGAGCGGTTTAGCACAGATACGCAGTATTTT. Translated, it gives CASSEHERFSTDTQYF.

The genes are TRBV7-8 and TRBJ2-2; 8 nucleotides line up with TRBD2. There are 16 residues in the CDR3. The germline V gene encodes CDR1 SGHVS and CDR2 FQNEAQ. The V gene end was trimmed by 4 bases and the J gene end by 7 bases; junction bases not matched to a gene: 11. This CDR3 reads CASSSGPAGEHGELFF. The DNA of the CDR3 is TGTGCCAGCAGCTCTGGCCCAGCGGGAGAACACGGGGAGCTGTTTTTT.

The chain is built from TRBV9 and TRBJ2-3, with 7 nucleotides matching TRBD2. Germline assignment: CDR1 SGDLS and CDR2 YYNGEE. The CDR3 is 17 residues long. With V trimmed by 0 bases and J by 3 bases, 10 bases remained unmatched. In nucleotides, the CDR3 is TGTGCCAGCAGCGTAGGACCTGGCGGGAGTTCGACAGATACGCAGTATTTT. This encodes CASSVGPGGSSTDTQYF.